This paragraph reports one T cell receptor beta chain. Germline V CDR1 and CDR2: SGHAT, FQNNGV. The CDR3 is 16 amino acids. V lost 4 bases and J lost 6, with 19 bases in between. This sample is drawn from a study of cytomegalovirus exposure and HLA in healthy donors. This PCR relied on a set of 60 Vbeta primers and 13 Jbeta primers. Libraries were prepared by immunoSEQ multiplex PCR; TCRdb keeps only in-frame clonotypes and omits some of them. This table holds 220,000 or so clones, roughly 75% found once. The TCR comes from a woman under 40 in good health and CMV-seronegative. The sequencing input was PBMCs. This chain links TRBV11-2 with TRBJ1-5, with TRBD1 as a possible D gene (5 bases). The CDR3 sequence: CASSSGGTSVGQPQHF. The CDR3 nucleotides read TGTGCCAGCAGCTCGGGAGGGACCTCAGTCGGTCAGCCCCAGCATTTT.